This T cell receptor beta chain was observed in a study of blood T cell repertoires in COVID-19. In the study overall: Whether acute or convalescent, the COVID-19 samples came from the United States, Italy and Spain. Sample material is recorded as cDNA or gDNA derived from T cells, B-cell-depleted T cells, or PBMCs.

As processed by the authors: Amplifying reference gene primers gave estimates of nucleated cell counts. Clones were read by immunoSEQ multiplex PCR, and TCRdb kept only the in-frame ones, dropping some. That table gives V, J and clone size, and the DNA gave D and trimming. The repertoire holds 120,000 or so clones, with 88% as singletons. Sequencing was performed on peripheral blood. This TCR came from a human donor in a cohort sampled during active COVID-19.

CDR3 coding DNA: TGCGCCAGCAGCTTGGGCGGGCGCTCTGGGGCCAACGTCCTGACTTTC. Its translation is CASSLGGRSGANVLTF. This rearrangement joins TRBV5-1 to TRBJ2-6, with TRBD2 as a possible D gene (5 bases). CDR1 is SGHRS and CDR2 is YFSETQ in the germline V gene. This CDR3 has 16 residues. Trimming removed 0 bases at V and 0 bases at J, with 7 bases between.